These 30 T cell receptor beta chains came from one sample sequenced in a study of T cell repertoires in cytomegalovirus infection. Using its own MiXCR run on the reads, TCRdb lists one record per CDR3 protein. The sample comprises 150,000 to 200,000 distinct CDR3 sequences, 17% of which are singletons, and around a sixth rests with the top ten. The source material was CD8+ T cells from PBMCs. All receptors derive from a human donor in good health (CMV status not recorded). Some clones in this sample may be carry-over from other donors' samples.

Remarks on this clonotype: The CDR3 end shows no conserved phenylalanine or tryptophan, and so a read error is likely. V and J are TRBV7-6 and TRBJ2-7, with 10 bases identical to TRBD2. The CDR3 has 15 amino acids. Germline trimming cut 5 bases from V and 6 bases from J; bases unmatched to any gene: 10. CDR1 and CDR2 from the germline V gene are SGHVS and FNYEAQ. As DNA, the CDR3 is TGTGCCAGCAGCCCGCGGAGCGGGGGGGTTAGCGAGCAGTACCTC. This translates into CASSPRSGGVSEQYL.

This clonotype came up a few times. The CDR3 nucleotides are TGTGCCAGCAGCTCAGGAGGGGGCGGCACTGAAGCTTTCTTT. Its protein product is CASSSGGGGTEAFF. The chain combines TRBV7-2 with TRBJ1-1; 7 nucleotides line up with TRBD1. V lost 4 bases and J lost 4; bases outside the gene matches: 6. CDR1 is SGHTA and CDR2 is FQGNSA in the germline V gene. CDR3 length: 14 amino acids.

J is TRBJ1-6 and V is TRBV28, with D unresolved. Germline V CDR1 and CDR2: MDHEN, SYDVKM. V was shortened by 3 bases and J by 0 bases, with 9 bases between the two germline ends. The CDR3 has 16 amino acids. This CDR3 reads CASSFGKSSYNSPLHF. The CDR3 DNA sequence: TGTGCCAGCAGTTTCGGGAAAAGCTCCTATAATTCACCCCTCCACTTT. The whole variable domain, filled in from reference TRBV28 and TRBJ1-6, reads DVKVTQSSRYLVKRTGEKVFLECVQDMDHENMFWYRQDPGLGLRLIYFSYDVKMKEKGDIPEGYSVSREKKERFSLILESASTNQTSMYLCASSFGKSSYNSPLHFGNGTRLTVT.

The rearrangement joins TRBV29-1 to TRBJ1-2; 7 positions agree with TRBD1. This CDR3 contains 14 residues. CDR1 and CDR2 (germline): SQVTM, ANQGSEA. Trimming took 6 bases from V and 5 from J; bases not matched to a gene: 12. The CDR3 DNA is TGCAGCGTACCCGCAGGACAGGCGAAATATGGCTACACCTTC. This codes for CSVPAGQAKYGYTF.

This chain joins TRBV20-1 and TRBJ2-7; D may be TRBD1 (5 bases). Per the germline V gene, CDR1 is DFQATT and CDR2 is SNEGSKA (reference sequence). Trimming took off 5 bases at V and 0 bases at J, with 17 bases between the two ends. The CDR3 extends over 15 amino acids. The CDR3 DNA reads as TGCAGTGCTCGCCAATTGGGGCCCCTCTCCTACGAGCAGTACTTC. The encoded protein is CSARQLGPLSYEQYF.

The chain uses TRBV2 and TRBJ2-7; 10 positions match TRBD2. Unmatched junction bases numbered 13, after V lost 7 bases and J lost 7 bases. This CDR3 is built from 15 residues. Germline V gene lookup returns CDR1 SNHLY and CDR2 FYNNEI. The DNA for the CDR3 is TGTGCCAGCACCCCGAGCCCGAGCGGGAGGGAGGAGCAGTACTTC. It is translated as CASTPSPSGREEQYF.

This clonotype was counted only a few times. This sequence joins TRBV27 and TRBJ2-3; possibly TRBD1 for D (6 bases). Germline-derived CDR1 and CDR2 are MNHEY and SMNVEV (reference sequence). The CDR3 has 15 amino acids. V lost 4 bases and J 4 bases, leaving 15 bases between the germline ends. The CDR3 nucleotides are TGTGCCAGCAGTTCCAGGACAGCACAGGCAGATACGCAGTATTTT. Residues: CASSSRTAQADTQYF.

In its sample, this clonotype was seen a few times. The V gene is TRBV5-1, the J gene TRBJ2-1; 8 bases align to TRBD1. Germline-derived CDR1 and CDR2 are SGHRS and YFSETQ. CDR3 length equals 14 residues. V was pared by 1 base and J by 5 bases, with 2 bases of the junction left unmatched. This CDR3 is CASSLRDRHNEQFF. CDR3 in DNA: TGCGCCAGCAGCTTGAGGGACAGGCACAATGAGCAGTTCTTC. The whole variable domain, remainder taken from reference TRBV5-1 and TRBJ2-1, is KAGVTQTPRYLIKTRGQQVTLSCSPISGHRSVSWYQQTPGQGLQFLFEYFSETQRNKGNFPGRFSGRQFSNSRSEMNVSTLELGDSALYLCASSLRDRHNEQFFGPGTRLTVL.

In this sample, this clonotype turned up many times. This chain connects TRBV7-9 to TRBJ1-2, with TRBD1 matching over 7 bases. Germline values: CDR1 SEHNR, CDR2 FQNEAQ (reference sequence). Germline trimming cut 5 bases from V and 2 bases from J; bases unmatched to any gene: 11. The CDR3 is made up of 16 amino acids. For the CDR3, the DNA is TGTGCCAGCAGCCCCCCCGACAGGGTTGGAAACTATGGCTACACCTTC. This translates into CASSPPDRVGNYGYTF. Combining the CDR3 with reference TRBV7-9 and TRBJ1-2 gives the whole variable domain DTGVSQNPRHKITKRGQNVTFRCDPISEHNRLYWYRQTLGQGPEFLTYFQNEAQLEKSRLLSDRFSAERPKGSFSTLEIQRTEQGDSAMYLCASSPPDRVGNYGYTFGSGTRLTVV.

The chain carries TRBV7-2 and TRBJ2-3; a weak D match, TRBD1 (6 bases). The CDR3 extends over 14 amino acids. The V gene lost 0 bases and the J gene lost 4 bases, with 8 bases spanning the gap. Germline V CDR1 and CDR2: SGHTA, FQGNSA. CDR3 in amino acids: CASSLAGAADTQYF. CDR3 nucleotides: TGTGCCAGCAGCTTAGCGGGGGCGGCAGATACGCAGTATTTT.

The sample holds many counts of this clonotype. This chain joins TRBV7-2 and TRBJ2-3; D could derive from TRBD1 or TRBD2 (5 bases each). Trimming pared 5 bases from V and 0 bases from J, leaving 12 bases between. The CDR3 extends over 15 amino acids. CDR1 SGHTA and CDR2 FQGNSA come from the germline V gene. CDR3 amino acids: CASSPGTGSTDTQYF. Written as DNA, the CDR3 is TGTGCCAGCAGCCCCGGGACCGGGAGCACAGATACGCAGTATTTT.

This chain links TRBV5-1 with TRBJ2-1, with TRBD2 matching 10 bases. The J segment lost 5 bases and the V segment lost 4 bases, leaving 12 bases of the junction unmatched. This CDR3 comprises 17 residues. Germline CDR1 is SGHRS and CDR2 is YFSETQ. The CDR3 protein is CASSRRLAGDLDNEQFF. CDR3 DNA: TGCGCCAGCAGCCGCCGGCTAGCGGGGGACCTTGACAATGAGCAGTTCTTC. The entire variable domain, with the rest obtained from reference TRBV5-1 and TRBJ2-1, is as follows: KAGVTQTPRYLIKTRGQQVTLSCSPISGHRSVSWYQQTPGQGLQFLFEYFSETQRNKGNFPGRFSGRQFSNSRSEMNVSTLELGDSALYLCASSRRLAGDLDNEQFFGPGTRLTVL.

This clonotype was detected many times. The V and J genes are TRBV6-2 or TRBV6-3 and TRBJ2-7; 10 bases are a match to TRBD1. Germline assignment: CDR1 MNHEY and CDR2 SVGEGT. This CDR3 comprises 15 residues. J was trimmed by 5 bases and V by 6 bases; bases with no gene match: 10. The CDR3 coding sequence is TGTGCCAGCAGCTTCAGACAGGGGGCGATTGACGAGCAGTACTTC. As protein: CASSFRQGAIDEQYF.

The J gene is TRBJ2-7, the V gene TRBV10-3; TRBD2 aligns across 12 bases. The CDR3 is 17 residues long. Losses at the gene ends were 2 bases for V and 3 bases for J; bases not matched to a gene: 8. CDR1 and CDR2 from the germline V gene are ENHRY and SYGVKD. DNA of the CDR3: TGTGCCATCAGTGAGCTAGCGGGGGGGGAAACCGACTACGAGCAGTACTTC. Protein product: CAISELAGGETDYEQYF.

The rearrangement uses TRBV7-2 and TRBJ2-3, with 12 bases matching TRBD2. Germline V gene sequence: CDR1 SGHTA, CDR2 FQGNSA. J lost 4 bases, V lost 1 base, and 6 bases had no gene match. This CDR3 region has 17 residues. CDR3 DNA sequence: TGTGCCAGCAGCTTAGGTCGACTAGCGGGAGCCCCAGATACGCAGTATTTT. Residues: CASSLGRLAGAPDTQYF.

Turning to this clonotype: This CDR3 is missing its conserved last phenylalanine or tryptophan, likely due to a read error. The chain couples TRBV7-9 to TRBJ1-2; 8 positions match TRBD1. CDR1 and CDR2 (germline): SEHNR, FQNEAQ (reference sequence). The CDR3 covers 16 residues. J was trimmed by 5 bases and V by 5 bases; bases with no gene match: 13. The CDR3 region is CASSPKPDRDGYGYTL. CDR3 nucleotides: TGTGCCAGCAGCCCGAAGCCGGACAGGGATGGGTATGGCTACACCTTG.

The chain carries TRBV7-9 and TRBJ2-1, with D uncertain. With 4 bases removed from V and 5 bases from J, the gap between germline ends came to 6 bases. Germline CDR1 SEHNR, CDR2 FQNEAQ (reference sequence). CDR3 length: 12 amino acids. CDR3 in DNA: TGTGCCAGCAGCTCGGTAAACAATGAGCAGTTCTTC. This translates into CASSSVNNEQFF.

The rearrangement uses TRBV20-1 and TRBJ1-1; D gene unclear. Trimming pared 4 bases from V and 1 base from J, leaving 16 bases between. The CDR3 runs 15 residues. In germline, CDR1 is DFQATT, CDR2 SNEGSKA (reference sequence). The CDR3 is CSATDLDRANTEAFF. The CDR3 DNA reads TGCAGTGCTACGGATCTGGACCGCGCGAACACTGAAGCTTTCTTT.

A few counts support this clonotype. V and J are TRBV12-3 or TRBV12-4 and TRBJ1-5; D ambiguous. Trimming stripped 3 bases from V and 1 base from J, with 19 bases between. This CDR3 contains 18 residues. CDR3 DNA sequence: TGTGCCAGCAGTTTCCTCCCAGGTCGGGTCTCGAGCAATCAGCCCCAGCATTTT. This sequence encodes CASSFLPGRVSSNQPQHF.

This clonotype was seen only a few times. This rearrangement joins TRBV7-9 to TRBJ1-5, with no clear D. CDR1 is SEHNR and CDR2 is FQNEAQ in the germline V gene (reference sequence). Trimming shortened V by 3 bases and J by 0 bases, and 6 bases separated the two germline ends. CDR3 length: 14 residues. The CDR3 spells CASSLEASNQPQHF. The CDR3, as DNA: TGTGCCAGCAGCTTGGAGGCTAGCAATCAGCCCCAGCATTTT.

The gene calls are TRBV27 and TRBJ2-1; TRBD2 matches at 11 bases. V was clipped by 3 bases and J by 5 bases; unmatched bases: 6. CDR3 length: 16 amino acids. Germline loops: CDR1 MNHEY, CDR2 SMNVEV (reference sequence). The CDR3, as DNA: TGTGCCAGCAGTTTTGGTAGCGGGGGGGTCAACAATGAGCAGTTCTTC. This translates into CASSFGSGGVNNEQFF.

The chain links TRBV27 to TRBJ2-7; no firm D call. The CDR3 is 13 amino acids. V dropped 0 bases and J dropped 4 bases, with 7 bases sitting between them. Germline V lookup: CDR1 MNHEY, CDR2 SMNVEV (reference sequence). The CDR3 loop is CASSLSISYEQYF. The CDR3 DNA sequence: TGTGCCAGCAGTTTATCGATTTCTTACGAGCAGTACTTC.

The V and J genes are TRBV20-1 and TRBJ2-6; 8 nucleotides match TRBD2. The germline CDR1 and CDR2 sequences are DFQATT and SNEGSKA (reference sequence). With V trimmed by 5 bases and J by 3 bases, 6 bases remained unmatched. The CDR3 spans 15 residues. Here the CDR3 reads CSAGGGQSGANVLTF. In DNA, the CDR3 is TGCAGTGCTGGCGGGGGGCAAAGTGGGGCCAACGTCCTGACTTTC.

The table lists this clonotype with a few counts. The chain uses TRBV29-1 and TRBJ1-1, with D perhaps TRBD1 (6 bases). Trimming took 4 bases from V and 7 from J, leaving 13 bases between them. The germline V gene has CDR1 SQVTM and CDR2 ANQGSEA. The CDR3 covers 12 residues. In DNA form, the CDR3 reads TGCAGCGTTGGATTGGGGGGCGTTGAAGCTTTCTTT. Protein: CSVGLGGVEAFF.

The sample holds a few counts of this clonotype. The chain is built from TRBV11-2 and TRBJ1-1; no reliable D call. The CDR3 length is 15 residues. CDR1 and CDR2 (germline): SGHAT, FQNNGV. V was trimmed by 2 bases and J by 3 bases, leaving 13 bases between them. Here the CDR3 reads CASSLLSQADTEAFF. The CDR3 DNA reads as TGTGCCAGCAGCTTATTGTCCCAGGCGGACACTGAAGCTTTCTTT.

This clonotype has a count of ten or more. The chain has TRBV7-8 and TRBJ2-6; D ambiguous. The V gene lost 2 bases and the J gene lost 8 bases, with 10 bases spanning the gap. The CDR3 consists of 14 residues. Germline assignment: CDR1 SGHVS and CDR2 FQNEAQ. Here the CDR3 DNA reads TGTGCCAGCAGCTTACTTCCGGGTTCCAACGTCCTGACTTTC. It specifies CASSLLPGSNVLTF. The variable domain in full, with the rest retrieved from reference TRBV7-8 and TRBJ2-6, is GAGVSQSPRYKVAKRGQDVALRCDPISGHVSLFWYQQALGQGPEFLTYFQNEAQLDKSGLPSDRFFAERPEGSVSTLKIQRTQQEDSAVYLCASSLLPGSNVLTFGAGSRLTVL.

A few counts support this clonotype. This CDR3 reads CASSESTTEAFF. The CDR3 bases are TGTGCCAGCAGTGAATCCACCACTGAAGCTTTCTTT. The chain uses TRBV2 and TRBJ1-1; D not certain. Germline-derived CDR1 and CDR2 are SNHLY and FYNNEI. V lost 2 bases and J 4 bases, leaving 5 bases between the germline ends. The CDR3 is 12 residues long.

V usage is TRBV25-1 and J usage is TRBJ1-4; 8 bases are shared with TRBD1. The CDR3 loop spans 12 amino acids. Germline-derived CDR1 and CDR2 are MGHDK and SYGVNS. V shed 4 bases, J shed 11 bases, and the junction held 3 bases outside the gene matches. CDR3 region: CASSGTGPKLFF. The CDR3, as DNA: TGTGCCAGCAGTGGGACAGGGCCCAAACTGTTTTTT.

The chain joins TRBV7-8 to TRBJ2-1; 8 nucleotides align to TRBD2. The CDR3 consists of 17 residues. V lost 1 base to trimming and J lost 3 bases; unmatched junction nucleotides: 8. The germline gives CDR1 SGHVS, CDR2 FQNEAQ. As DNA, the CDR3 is TGTGCCAGCAGCTTAGAGGCGACGGGGGGGGGCTACAATGAGCAGTTCTTC. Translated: CASSLEATGGGYNEQFF.

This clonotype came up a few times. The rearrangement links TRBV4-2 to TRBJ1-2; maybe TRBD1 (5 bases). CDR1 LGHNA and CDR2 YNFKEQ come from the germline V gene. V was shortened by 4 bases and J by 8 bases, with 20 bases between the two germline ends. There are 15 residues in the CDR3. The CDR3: CASSLQGGGNRGYTF. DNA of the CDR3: TGTGCCAGCAGCCTCCAGGGAGGTGGTAATAGGGGCTACACCTTC.